This is a list of T cell receptor beta chains from one sample in a study of neurological immune-mediated disorders. TCRdb passed the 5' RACE reads through MiXCR, listing each CDR3 protein once. The sample consists of approximately 82,000 distinct CDR3 sequences, roughly 13% of them appearing once. The material sequenced was PBMCs. The receptor set was obtained from a female donor with HTLV-1-associated myelopathy (HAM/TSP). The CDR3 runs from the conserved cysteine through the conserved F or W. Fields, in order: J gene, D gene, V gene, clone size, CDR3 DNA, CDR3 protein. A D gene is named only where the DNA matches it firmly. Clone sizes are given selectively: once, few, many, or a class where the clone is expanded.

>TRBJ1-1|-|TRBV5-1|few
TGCGCCTCAGCAGCGGGGGCGGCTGAAGCTTTCTTT
CASAAGAAEAFF
>TRBJ2-3|TRBD2|TRBV2|medium-sized
TGTGCCAGCAGGAGGACTAGCGGCCGCACAGATACGCAGTATTTT
CASRRTSGRTDTQYF
>TRBJ2-1|-|TRBV24-1|many
TGTGCCACCAGTTTAGAGGAGCAGTTCTTC
CATSLEEQFF
>TRBJ2-1|-|TRBV7-2|few
TGTGCCAGCAGCTTAGTTTTCGGCCTACGGGGGGAGCAGTTCTTC
CASSLVFGLRGEQFF
>TRBJ2-7|-|TRBV9|many
TGTGCCAGCAGCCGGGCGGGCTACGAGCAGTACTTC
CASSRAGYEQYF
>TRBJ2-7|TRBD1|TRBV10-3|many
TGTGCCATCACCCTCGACAGGGCCTCCGAGCAGTACTTC
CAITLDRASEQYF
>TRBJ1-1|TRBD1|TRBV5-1|-
TGCGCCAGCAGCTCTGGACAGGGGTCGCGAGCTTTCTTT
CASSSGQGSRAFF
>TRBJ2-7|-|TRBV28|many
TGTGCCAGCCGTTTTTCTACGACAGAGCCCTCCTACGAGCAGTACTTC
CASRFSTTEPSYEQYF
>TRBJ2-7|-|TRBV20-1|-
TGCAGTGCTATTACGGACTCCTACGAGCAGTACTTC
CSAITDSYEQYF
>TRBJ1-6|-|TRBV20-1|many
TGCAGTGCTCAGTCCCCCGGACAGAATAATTCACCCCTCCACTTT
CSAQSPGQNNSPLHF